The rows below give T cell receptor beta chains drawn from one sample of a study of T-cell memory formation after mild COVID-19. Via MiXCR, TCRdb re-called the 5' RACE reads, giving one row per CDR3 protein. The sample has 250,000 to 400,000 distinct CDR3 sequences; roughly an eighth are singletons. Source material: PBMCs or a T cell subset sorted from them (not recorded which). All receptors derive from a man younger than 30 who had mild COVID-19 (a few samples of this study predate the infection). Cell type and time point are not known. Each CDR3 is given without its conserved first and last residue. Fields, in order: V gene, CDR3 protein.

TRBV7-2 | ASSLQGGLYNEQF
TRBV7-9 | ASPGGRIGGANVLT
TRBV3-1 | ASSRGTRRYPGELF
TRBV20-1 | SARGKRGNEKLF
TRBV4-2 | ASRLEGTADYEQY
TRBV6-2/TRBV6-3 | ASSYGLLYEQY
TRBV10-3 | AISELGRKQY
TRBV7-6 | ASSGGTGTVLPGNTIY
TRBV19 | ASSMHRAAGETQY
TRBV30 | AWSVAGKNSPLH
TRBV7-8 | ASSLEYYGYT
TRBV4-2 | ASSQVSGWDYGYT
TRBV10-3 | AVWAGPNTDTQY
TRBV6-2/TRBV6-3 | ASSSLGRALAKNIQY
TRBV7-2 | ASSLASEGTQY
TRBV29-1 | SVRGLGGGYT
TRBV18 | ASSREQIYNEQF
TRBV18 | ASSPQSASDTEAF
TRBV11-3 | ASKKQGRDIQY
TRBV7-8 | ASSLLGDPNTEAF
TRBV5-1 | ASSRAGMNTEAF
TRBV9 | ASSGGQNIQY
TRBV18 | ASSRDTAGGHGYT
TRBV7-7 | ASSLGLAGSSEQF
TRBV6-5 | ASSYSGRVVAF
TRBV7-9 | ASSLGAFTDTQY
TRBV6-5 | ASSRRTSVVEQF
TRBV2 | ASSGEGRGSPLH
TRBV6-5 | ASSPAPGEQY
TRBV6-2/TRBV6-3 | ASSYSSSGVNEQF
TRBV28 | ASKSTPNTEAF
TRBV2 | ASGRVNQPQH
TRBV4-1 | ASSQFQGLNTGELF
TRBV29-1 | SVLGGDEQF
TRBV6-5 | ASTPDRSYGYT
TRBV9 | ASSVDSSGANVLT
TRBV12-3/TRBV12-4 | ASRPGGLYTEAF
TRBV4-3 | ASSRNRDQPQH
TRBV4-1 | ASSQDPSDYGYT
TRBV5-1 | ASSVLGTGEEKLF
TRBV20-1 | SARDDRAYGYT
TRBV4-1 | ASSQTTGPSYEQY
TRBV6-5 | ASSYSQGFSTEAF
TRBV6-2/TRBV6-3 | ASTPGGVPYGYT
TRBV5-1 | ASSDGYTEAF